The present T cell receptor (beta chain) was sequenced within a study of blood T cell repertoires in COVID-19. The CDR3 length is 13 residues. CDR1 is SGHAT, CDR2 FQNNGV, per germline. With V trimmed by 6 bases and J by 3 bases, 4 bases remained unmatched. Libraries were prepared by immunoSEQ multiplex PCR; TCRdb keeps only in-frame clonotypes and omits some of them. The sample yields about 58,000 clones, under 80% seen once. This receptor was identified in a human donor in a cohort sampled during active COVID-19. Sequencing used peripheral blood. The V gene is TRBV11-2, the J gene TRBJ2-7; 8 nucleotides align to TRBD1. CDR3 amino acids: CASRRGQGYEQYF. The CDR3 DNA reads TGTGCCAGCAGACGAGGACAGGGCTACGAGCAGTACTTC.